These T cell receptor beta chains were read from a single sample in a study of blood T cell repertoires in COVID-19. The table came from immunoSEQ multiplex PCR; TCRdb's copy has only in-frame clones and leaves some out. The sample contains 180,000 or so clones, roughly 73% of which appear only once. The source material was peripheral blood. These receptors all stem from a woman over 75 with active or convalescent COVID-19. CDR3s include the opening cysteine and the closing phenylalanine or tryptophan. A D gene is named only where the DNA matches it firmly. The size field is filled for only some rows; it gives once, few, many or a size class.

TRBJ2-1 | TRBV3-1/TRBV3-2 | few | TRBD1 | TGTGCCAGCAGCCAAGGGCCGGGACAGGGTATCAATGAGCAGTTCTTC | CASSQGPGQGINEQFF
TRBJ2-7 | TRBV30 | - | TRBD1 | TGTGCCTGGAGTGTAGGGGGGACAGGATACGAGCAGTACTTC | CAWSVGGTGYEQYF
TRBJ2-7 | TRBV3-1/TRBV3-2 | - | - | TGTGCCAGCAGCGGGGGCTGGGGGCAGGGCGAGCAGTACTTC | CASSGGWGQGEQYF
TRBJ2-7 | TRBV6-5 | - | TRBD1 | TGTGCCAGCGATAGGGACAGGGGCTACGAGCAGTACTTC | CASDRDRGYEQYF
TRBJ2-1 | TRBV28 | - | TRBD1 | TGTGCCAGCAGCCCCGGACAGGGGGCATACAATGAGCAGTTCTTC | CASSPGQGAYNEQFF
TRBJ1-2 | TRBV24-1 | - | TRBD1 | TGTGCCACCAGTGATAGTTTGGGACAGAGAGGCTACACCTTC | CATSDSLGQRGYTF
TRBJ1-2 | TRBV28 | - | - | TGTGCCAGCAACACAGGGACCTATGGCTACACCTTC | CASNTGTYGYTF
TRBJ2-1 | TRBV19 | few | TRBD1 | TGTGCCAGTAGTTTGGACAGGGGCCATGAGCAGTTCTTC | CASSLDRGHEQFF
TRBJ1-5 | TRBV4-1 | - | TRBD1 | TGCGCCAGCAGCCCCTACGGGACAGATAGCAATCAGCCCCAGCATTTT | CASSPYGTDSNQPQHF
TRBJ1-2 | TRBV4-3 | - | - | TGCGCCAGCAGCCAAGGGAGGGGCACCAACTATGGCTACACCTTC | CASSQGRGTNYGYTF
TRBJ1-4 | TRBV24-1 | - | TRBD1 | TGTGCCACCAGTGATGCCGGGACAGGGGATGAAAAACTGTTTTTT | CATSDAGTGDEKLFF
TRBJ2-5 | TRBV7-2 | - | - | TGTGCCAGCAGCTTAAATCAGCGATCCCCCCAAGAGACCCAGTACTTC | CASSLNQRSPQETQYF
TRBJ1-2 | TRBV6-5 | - | TRBD1 | TGTGCCAGCCGACAGGGAGCAAACTATGGCTACACCTTC | CASRQGANYGYTF
TRBJ1-4 | TRBV11-2 | once | TRBD1 | TGTGCCAGCAGCCCACAGACAGGGTTAAGAGAAAAACTGTTTTTT | CASSPQTGLREKLFF
TRBJ1-3 | TRBV5-1 | - | - | TGCGCCAGCACCGGAGACAGGTCTGGAAACACCATATATTTT | CASTGDRSGNTIYF
TRBJ1-6 | TRBV15 | - | - | TGTGCCACCAGCAGAGATTCACGTGGGCGCACCGCAGGGGTTTCACCCCTCCACTTT | CATSRDSRGRTAGVSPLHF
TRBJ2-2 | TRBV3-1/TRBV3-2 | - | - | TGTGCCAGCAGCCAACGGGGGGCCAACACCGGGGAGCTGTTTTTT | CASSQRGANTGELFF
TRBJ2-7 | TRBV9 | - | - | TGTGCCAGCAGCGTAACCGTCCAGGGAGGTAACGGCGAGCAGTACTTC | CASSVTVQGGNGEQYF
TRBJ1-5 | TRBV24-1 | - | - | TGTGCCACCAGTGACGGAGCAGGGTTTAGCAATCAGCCCCAGCATTTT | CATSDGAGFSNQPQHF
TRBJ1-5 | TRBV19 | - | - | TGTGCCAGTAGTATTCCGGGACACAGTTATCAGCCCCAGCATTTT | CASSIPGHSYQPQHF
TRBJ1-2 | TRBV6-5 | few | - | TGTGCCAGCAAAGTGGGGACAAACTATGGCTACACCTTC | CASKVGTNYGYTF
TRBJ1-2 | TRBV11-2 | - | - | TGTGCCAGCAGCTCCGGGGAGGGGGGGTGGAGGATGAGTGGCTACACCTTC | CASSSGEGGWRMSGYTF
TRBJ2-7 | TRBV3-1/TRBV3-2 | - | TRBD2 | TGTGCCAGCAGCTATACCGGGACTAGCGGGGGGGCCCACGAGCAGTACTTC | CASSYTGTSGGAHEQYF
TRBJ1-2 | TRBV11-2 | - | TRBD1 | TGTGCCAGCAGCCCTGGACAGGTCTGGTACACCTTC | CASSPGQVWYTF
TRBJ2-1 | TRBV5-1 | once | - | TGCGCCAGCAGCTTGTCCTTTAGGCGTCTAGGAGGCGTCAATGAGCAGTTCTTC | CASSLSFRRLGGVNEQFF
TRBJ2-5 | TRBV11-2 | - | - | TGTGCCAGCAGCCCGTACCAAGAGACCCAGTACTTC | CASSPYQETQYF
TRBJ1-6 | TRBV2 | - | - | TGTGCCAGCAGTGAAAATTTAGCGGTCGGGGTAAATTCACCCCTCCACTTT | CASSENLAVGVNSPLHF
TRBJ2-2 | TRBV6-2/TRBV6-3 | - | TRBD2 | TGTGCCAGCAGTCAGATCCGGACTAGGCCGAACACCGGGGAGCTGTTTTTT | CASSQIRTRPNTGELFF
TRBJ2-5 | TRBV5-6 | - | - | TGTGCCAGCAGCTTGGGACAACGGTGGGAGACCCAGTACTTC | CASSLGQRWETQYF
TRBJ2-7 | TRBV18 | - | TRBD1 | TGTGCCAGCTCACCAAGGACAGGCACCTACGAGCAGTACTTC | CASSPRTGTYEQYF
TRBJ2-5 | TRBV3-1/TRBV3-2 | - | - | TGTGCCAGCAGCCCGCGGACTGGAACACCCGAAGAGACCCAGTACTTC | CASSPRTGTPEETQYF
TRBJ1-6 | TRBV7-8 | - | TRBD1 | TGTGCCAGCAGCCGACAGGGGTTGAATAATTCACCCCTCCACTTT | CASSRQGLNNSPLHF
TRBJ1-1 | TRBV7-8 | once | - | TGTGCCAGCAGCTTAGAGTTTTCAGGGTGGCTGAACACTGAAGCTTTCTTT | CASSLEFSGWLNTEAFF
TRBJ2-1 | TRBV5-1 | - | TRBD2 | TGCGCCAGCAGCTTGGGCCTAGCGGGGCTCAATGAGCAGTTCTTC | CASSLGLAGLNEQFF
TRBJ2-3 | TRBV5-1 | - | TRBD1 | TGCGCCAGCAGCCAGGGACAGCCCACAGATACGCAGTATTTT | CASSQGQPTDTQYF
TRBJ2-6 | TRBV28 | - | TRBD2 | TGTGCCAGCAGTTTATCGGCTAGCGGGGGCTTCTCTGGGGCCAACGTCCTGACTTTC | CASSLSASGGFSGANVLTF
TRBJ2-2 | TRBV24-1 | - | TRBD1 | TGTGCCACCAGTGATTTGGGCAGGGGGCGGTTCAACACCGGGGAGCTGTTTTTT | CATSDLGRGRFNTGELFF
TRBJ2-7 | TRBV7-2 | once | TRBD1 | TGTGCCAGCAGCACCCAGACAGGGGGTGGTTACGAGCAGTACTTC | CASSTQTGGGYEQYF
TRBJ2-3 | TRBV5-6 | few | TRBD2 | TGTGCCAGCAGCTCGTACATACTAGCGGCTTCTAGCACAGATACGCAGTATTTT | CASSSYILAASSTDTQYF
TRBJ2-7 | TRBV24-1 | - | TRBD1 | TGTGCCACCAGTGATTCCGGGACAGGGGCCGAGCAGTACTTC | CATSDSGTGAEQYF
TRBJ1-5 | TRBV3-1/TRBV3-2 | - | - | TGTGCCAGCAGCCCGAGTTGGACAGCCGATCAGCCCCAGCATTTT | CASSPSWTADQPQHF
TRBJ1-4 | TRBV19 | - | - | TGTGCCAGTAGTTCCCGGGAGGTGCGTGAAAAACTGTTTTTT | CASSSREVREKLFF
TRBJ1-5 | TRBV5-8 | - | TRBD1 | TGTGCCAGCAGCACCAGACAGGGGAATGGCAATCAGCCCCAGCATTTT | CASSTRQGNGNQPQHF
TRBJ1-2 | TRBV7-9 | many | TRBD1 | TGTGCCAGCAGCATCGGACAGGTTCTCTATGGCTACACCTTC | CASSIGQVLYGYTF
TRBJ1-2 | TRBV20-1 | few | - | TGCAGTGCCAGGTGGGAGGGCTACACCTTC | CSARWEGYTF
TRBJ2-1 | TRBV11-2 | - | - | TGTGCCAGCAGCTTAGAGCGGGCGGGGAACAATGAGCAGTTCTTC | CASSLERAGNNEQFF
TRBJ2-1 | TRBV19 | - | TRBD2 | TGTGCCAGTAGTATAGGGACTAGCGGGGTTGAGCAGTTCTTC | CASSIGTSGVEQFF
TRBJ1-4 | TRBV5-4 | - | - | TGTGCCAGCAGCCTGGGCGGGGGAGCCGTGTATGAAAAACTGTTTTTT | CASSLGGGAVYEKLFF
TRBJ1-1 | TRBV19 | - | - | TGTGCCAGTAGTATAGCCAGGTTCCAGAGTGAAGCTTTCTTT | CASSIARFQSEAFF
TRBJ2-7 | TRBV27 | - | - | TGTGCCAGCAGTTTATCGATCGGGGGTTCCTACGAGCAGTACTTC | CASSLSIGGSYEQYF
TRBJ1-4 | TRBV10-3 | - | TRBD1 | TGTGCCATCAAGGCCGGACAGGCTAATGAAAAACTGTTTTTT | CAIKAGQANEKLFF
TRBJ1-6 | TRBV7-9 | many | - | TGTGCCAGCAGCTTAGAACAGCTTCGGTCACCCCTCCACTTT | CASSLEQLRSPLHF
TRBJ2-5 | TRBV5-4 | - | TRBD1 | TGTGCCAGCAGCTTGGCCGACAGGGAAGAGACCCAGTACTTC | CASSLADREETQYF
TRBJ2-2 | TRBV7-2 | - | - | TGTGCCAGCAGCTTATCCCCCTCAGGGGCCGGGACCGGGGAGCTGTTTTTT | CASSLSPSGAGTGELFF
TRBJ1-1 | TRBV29-1 | - | TRBD1 | TGCAGCGTTGAGTCCCTGTACGGGACAGGGAAAACTGAAGCTTTCTTT | CSVESLYGTGKTEAFF